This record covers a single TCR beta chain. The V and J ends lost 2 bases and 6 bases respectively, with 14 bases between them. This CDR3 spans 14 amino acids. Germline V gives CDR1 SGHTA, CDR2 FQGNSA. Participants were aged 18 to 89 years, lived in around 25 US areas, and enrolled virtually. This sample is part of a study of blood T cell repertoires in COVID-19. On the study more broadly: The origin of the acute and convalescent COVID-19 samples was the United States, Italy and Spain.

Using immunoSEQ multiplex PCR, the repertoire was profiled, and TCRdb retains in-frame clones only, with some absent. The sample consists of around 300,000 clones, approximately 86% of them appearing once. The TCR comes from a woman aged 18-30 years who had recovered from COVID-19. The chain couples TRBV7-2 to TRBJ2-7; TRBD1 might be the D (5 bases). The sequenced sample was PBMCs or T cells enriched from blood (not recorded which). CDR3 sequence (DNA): TGTGCCAGCAGCTTAATTCAGGGAATCCGCGAGCAGTACTTC. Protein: CASSLIQGIREQYF.